The 2 T cell receptor beta chains below were found in one sample sequenced in a study of CD8 T cells in ankylosing spondylitis (dated by TCRdb to 2016 to 2017). The research as a whole found: Blood from ankylosing spondylitis patients appeared to be characterized by a TCR beta motif made up of under ten highly homologous amino acid variants.

For these TCRs, the target antigens are not known. The receptor library was made with 5' RACE. TCRdb names Illumina HiSeq 2500 as the instrument used. TCRdb took the public reads, trimmed them with fastp at Q25, ran MiXCR for clone calling and kept in-frame beta chains. Duplicate CDR3 protein sequences are folded into a single record with the most common DNA and genes. The sample includes under 450,000 distinct CDR3 sequences, with over 15% observed a single time. Of the sample, just over 1% is held by the ten largest clones. Sequencing used blood, either unsorted or a sorted T cell fraction (not recorded which). All receptors derive from a male donor with ankylosing spondylitis.

V usage is TRBV29-1 and J usage is TRBJ2-5; D unclear. The CDR3 is made up of 12 amino acids. The ends were cut back, 2 bases at V and 0 bases at J, with 4 bases in the middle. Germline-derived CDR1 and CDR2 are SQVTM and ANQGSEA. The CDR3 DNA reads as TGCAGCGTTGAATTATACCAAGAGACCCAGTACTTC. Translated, it gives CSVELYQETQYF.

The sample holds a few counts of this clonotype. The chain uses TRBV5-1 and TRBJ2-1; D perhaps matches TRBD1 (6 bases). Between the trimmed V and J ends, which lost 3 bases and 6 bases, there was a span of 16 bases. This CDR3 contains 15 residues. Germline-derived CDR1 and CDR2 are SGHRS and YFSETQ. CDR3 in amino acids: CASSYGGQSLNEQFF. The CDR3 DNA reads as TGCGCCAGCAGCTACGGAGGACAGAGCCTCAATGAGCAGTTCTTC.